These 10 T cell receptor beta chains were sequenced from one sample in a study of blood T cell repertoires in COVID-19. Method: immunoSEQ multiplex PCR; TCRdb's copy keeps in-frame clones and lacks some. The profile shows roughly 340,000 clones, roughly 90% of them singletons. Sequenced material: peripheral blood. All receptors come from a woman aged 25 to 39 with COVID-19, enrolled during active disease.

The V call is TRBV11-2, the J call TRBJ1-2, with D perhaps TRBD1 (5 bases). The CDR3 sequence is 15 residues long. V shed 0 bases and J shed 7 bases, with 15 bases lying between them. The germline gives CDR1 SGHAT, CDR2 FQNNGV. CDR3 protein: CASSLDPSPGVGYTF. CDR3 nucleotides: TGTGCCAGCAGCTTAGATCCCTCCCCGGGGGTTGGCTACACCTTC.

The chain couples TRBV21-1 to TRBJ2-3; whether TRBD1, the table's D call, matches the DNA was not checked. TRBV21-1 is labeled a pseudogene. The CDR3 sequence is 14 residues long. CDR3 loop: CASSKVQSTDTQYF. The CDR3 region has the DNA TGTGCCAGCAGCAAAGTCCAGAGCACAGATACGCAGTATTTT.

The chain is built from TRBV5-1 and TRBJ2-3, with 8 bases identical to TRBD2. Trimming took 0 bases from V and 1 from J; bases not matched to a gene: 4. The CDR3 runs to 16 residues. Germline values: CDR1 SGHRS, CDR2 YFSETQ. CDR3 coding DNA: TGCGCCAGCAGCTTGGGGCGGGGGGCCGGCACAGATACGCAGTATTTT. Translating it yields CASSLGRGAGTDTQYF. Based on the CDR3 plus reference TRBV5-1 and TRBJ2-3, the full variable domain is KAGVTQTPRYLIKTRGQQVTLSCSPISGHRSVSWYQQTPGQGLQFLFEYFSETQRNKGNFPGRFSGRQFSNSRSEMNVSTLELGDSALYLCASSLGRGAGTDTQYFGPGTRLTVL.

This clone was seen once. The chain joins TRBV28 to TRBJ1-2; TRBD1 aligns across 9 bases. Per the germline V gene, CDR1 is MDHEN and CDR2 is SYDVKM. The J segment lost 4 bases and the V segment lost 7 bases, leaving 4 bases of the junction unmatched. The CDR3 runs 13 residues. As DNA, the CDR3 is TGTGCCAGCACTAGGGACAGGGTCTATGGCTACACCTTC. It yields the protein CASTRDRVYGYTF.

This chain links TRBV6-2 or TRBV6-3 with TRBJ1-1; D gene uncertain. The length of the CDR3 is 14 residues. The V and J ends lost 2 bases and 1 base respectively, with 8 bases between them. Germline CDR1 and CDR2: MNHEY and SVGEGT. The CDR3 region has the DNA TGTGCCAGCAGTTACGGACTGGGGAACACTGAAGCTTTCTTT. This gives the protein CASSYGLGNTEAFF.

The chain links TRBV24-1 to TRBJ1-2, with D perhaps matching TRBD1 (5 bases). The V and J ends lost 5 bases and 3 bases respectively, with 9 bases between them. This CDR3 has 13 amino acids. Germline V CDR1 and CDR2: KGHDR, SFDVKD. The CDR3 loop is CATSVGEDYGYTF. For the CDR3, the DNA is TGTGCCACCAGTGTGGGGGAGGACTATGGCTACACCTTC.

The J gene is TRBJ1-1, the V gene TRBV6-1; perhaps TRBD1 as D (6 bases). Germline V gene data show CDR1 as MNHNS and CDR2 as SASEGT. V lost 1 base and J lost 8, with 8 bases in between. This CDR3 is 12 amino acids long. The CDR3, as DNA: TGTGCCAGCAGTGAAGGGACAGTCGAAGCTTTCTTT. This sequence encodes CASSEGTVEAFF.

The V call is TRBV28, the J call TRBJ1-1, with TRBD1 matching over 7 bases. Germline V gene lookup returns CDR1 MDHEN and CDR2 SYDVKM. This CDR3 region has 16 residues. J lost 1 base, V lost 7 bases, and 12 bases had no gene match. CDR3 coding DNA: TGTGCCAGCACCGAAACAGGGGTCCCTAGGAACACTGAAGCTTTCTTT. Amino acids: CASTETGVPRNTEAFF.

The CDR3 loop is CASSRDRGFYEQYF. As DNA, the CDR3 is TGTGCCAGCAGTCGGGACAGGGGGTTCTACGAGCAGTACTTC. The chain uses TRBV6-5 and TRBJ2-7; 11 bases line up with TRBD1. CDR3 length: 14 amino acids. Germline values: CDR1 MNHEY, CDR2 SVGAGI. The V and J ends lost 5 bases and 3 bases, in that order; junction bases with no gene match: 3.

This chain uses TRBV6-5 with TRBJ1-2; no definite D call. V lost 1 base and J 4 bases, leaving 7 bases between the germline ends. Germline CDR1 and CDR2: MNHEY and SVGAGI. The CDR3 sequence is 13 residues long. The CDR3 nucleotides read TGTGCCAGCAGTTACTTAGAGGGCTATGGCTACACCTTC. Its translation: CASSYLEGYGYTF.